A selection of T cell receptor beta chains follows, all from one sample in a study of blood T cell repertoires in COVID-19. Produced via immunoSEQ multiplex PCR; TCRdb's table is partial and in-frame only. The sample contains about 160,000 clones, roughly 81% of which appear only once. Sequenced input: peripheral blood. The receptor source for this set is a woman aged 60 to 75 with COVID-19, enrolled during active disease. CDR3s include the opening cysteine and the closing phenylalanine or tryptophan. Each record gives: CDR3 protein, CDR3 DNA, V gene, J gene, D gene. D genes are given only for firm matches.

CDR3 protein: CASSLGTGLRNTEAFF
CDR3 DNA: TGTGCCAGCAGCTTGGGTACAGGGTTACGGAACACTGAAGCTTTCTTT
V gene: TRBV5-5
J gene: TRBJ1-1
D gene: .

CDR3 protein: CASRLAGVLNEQFF
CDR3 DNA: TGTGCCAGTAGGCTAGCGGGAGTACTCAATGAGCAGTTCTTC
V gene: TRBV19
J gene: TRBJ2-1
D gene: TRBD2

CDR3 protein: CASSGSTTGETEAFF
CDR3 DNA: TGCGCCAGCAGCGGATCGACGACAGGGGAGACTGAAGCTTTCTTT
V gene: TRBV5-1
J gene: TRBJ1-1
D gene: TRBD1

CDR3 protein: CASSPNFGTGPFNEQFF
CDR3 DNA: TGTGCCAGCTCACCAAATTTCGGGACAGGGCCCTTCAATGAGCAGTTCTTC
V gene: TRBV18
J gene: TRBJ2-1
D gene: TRBD1

CDR3 protein: CASRTGGGGYTF
CDR3 DNA: TGTGCCAGCAGGACAGGAGGCGGGGGCTACACCTTC
V gene: TRBV2
J gene: TRBJ1-2
D gene: .

CDR3 protein: CASSDRVTDKTAGNTIYF
CDR3 DNA: TGCGCCAGCAGTGATCGCGTGACCGACAAGACCGCTGGAAACACCATATATTTT
V gene: TRBV10-2
J gene: TRBJ1-3
D gene: .

CDR3 protein: CASRLAGDGADTQYF
CDR3 DNA: TGCGCCAGCAGATTAGCGGGGGACGGCGCAGATACGCAGTATTTT
V gene: TRBV5-1
J gene: TRBJ2-3
D gene: TRBD2

CDR3 protein: CATAKDRVEGGYTF
CDR3 DNA: TGTGCCACCGCCAAGGACAGGGTCGAAGGTGGCTACACCTTC
V gene: TRBV6-5
J gene: TRBJ1-2
D gene: TRBD1

CDR3 protein: CASSQRGTGGNSPLHF
CDR3 DNA: TGCGCCAGCAGCCAAAGGGGGACAGGGGGAAATTCACCCCTCCACTTT
V gene: TRBV4-1
J gene: TRBJ1-6
D gene: TRBD1

CDR3 protein: CASQGLAGGQDEQFF
CDR3 DNA: TGCGCCAGCCAAGGACTAGCGGGAGGGCAGGATGAGCAGTTCTTC
V gene: TRBV5-1
J gene: TRBJ2-1
D gene: TRBD2